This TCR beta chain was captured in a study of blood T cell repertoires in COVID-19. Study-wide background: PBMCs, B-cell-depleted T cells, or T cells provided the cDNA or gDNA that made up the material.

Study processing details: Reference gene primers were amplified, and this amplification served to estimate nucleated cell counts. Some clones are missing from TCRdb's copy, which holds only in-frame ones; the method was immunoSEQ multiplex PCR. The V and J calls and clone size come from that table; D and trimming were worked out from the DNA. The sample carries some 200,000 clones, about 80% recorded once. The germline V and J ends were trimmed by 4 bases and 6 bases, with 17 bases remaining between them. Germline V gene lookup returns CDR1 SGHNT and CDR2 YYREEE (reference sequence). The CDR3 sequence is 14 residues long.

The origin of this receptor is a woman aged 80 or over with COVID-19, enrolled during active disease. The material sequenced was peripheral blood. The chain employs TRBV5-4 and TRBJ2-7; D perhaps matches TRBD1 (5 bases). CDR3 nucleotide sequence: TGTGCCAGCAGCGTCGGACATCGGACCGTCGAGCAGTACTTC. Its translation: CASSVGHRTVEQYF. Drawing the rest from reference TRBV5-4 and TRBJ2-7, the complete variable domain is ETGVTQSPTHLIKTRGQQVTLRCSSQSGHNTVSWYQQALGQGPQFIFQYYREEENGRGNFPPRFSGLQFPNYSSELNVNALELDDSALYLCASSVGHRTVEQYFGPGTRLTVT.